This TCR beta chain is from a study of cytomegalovirus exposure and HLA in healthy donors. Some clones are missing from TCRdb's copy, which holds only in-frame ones; the method was immunoSEQ multiplex PCR. The table has approximately 180,000 clones, 87% seen once. This CDR3 region has 15 residues. V lost 6 bases to trimming and J lost 1 base; unmatched junction nucleotides: 6. Germline lookup yields CDR1 SQVTM and CDR2 ANQGSEA. The sequencing sample was made of PBMCs. The chain joins TRBV29-1 to TRBJ2-2; 9 nucleotides match TRBD1. The TCR sequence derives from a woman aged 30 to 39 in good health and CMV-seronegative. DNA for the CDR3: TGCAGCGTGGTTACGGGACAGGGGAACACCGGGGAGCTGTTTTTT. It specifies CSVVTGQGNTGELFF.